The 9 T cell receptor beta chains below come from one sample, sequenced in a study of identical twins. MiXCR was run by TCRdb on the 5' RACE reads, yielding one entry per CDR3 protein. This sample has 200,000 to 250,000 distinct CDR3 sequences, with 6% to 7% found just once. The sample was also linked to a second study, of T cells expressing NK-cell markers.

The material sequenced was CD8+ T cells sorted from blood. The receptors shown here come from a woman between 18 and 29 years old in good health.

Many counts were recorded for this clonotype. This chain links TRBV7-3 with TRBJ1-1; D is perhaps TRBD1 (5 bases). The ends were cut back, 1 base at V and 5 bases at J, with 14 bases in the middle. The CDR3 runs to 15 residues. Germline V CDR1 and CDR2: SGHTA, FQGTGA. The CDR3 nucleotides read TGTGCCAGCAGCTTAATCGGGGGGAAGGGAACTGAAGCTTTCTTT. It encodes CASSLIGGKGTEAFF.

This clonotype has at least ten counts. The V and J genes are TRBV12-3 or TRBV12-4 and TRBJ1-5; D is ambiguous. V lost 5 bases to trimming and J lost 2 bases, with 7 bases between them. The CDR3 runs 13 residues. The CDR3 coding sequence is TGTGCCAGCAGTCCCTTCGGCAATCAGCCCCAGCATTTT. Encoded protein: CASSPFGNQPQHF.

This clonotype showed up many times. Here the CDR3 DNA reads TGTGCCAGCAGTGACGGGTTTTTTGATACGCAGTATTTT. As protein: CASSDGFFDTQYF. This chain uses TRBV7-9 with TRBJ2-3; no firm D call. CDR3 size: 13 residues. Trimming removed 6 bases at V and 6 bases at J, with 13 bases between. Germline loops: CDR1 SEHNR, CDR2 FQNEAQ (reference sequence).

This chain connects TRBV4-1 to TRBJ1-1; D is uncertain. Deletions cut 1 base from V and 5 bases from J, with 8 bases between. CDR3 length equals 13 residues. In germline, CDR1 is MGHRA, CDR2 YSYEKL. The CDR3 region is CASSQVKGTEAFF. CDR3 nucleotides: TGCGCCAGCAGCCAAGTGAAAGGGACTGAAGCTTTCTTT.

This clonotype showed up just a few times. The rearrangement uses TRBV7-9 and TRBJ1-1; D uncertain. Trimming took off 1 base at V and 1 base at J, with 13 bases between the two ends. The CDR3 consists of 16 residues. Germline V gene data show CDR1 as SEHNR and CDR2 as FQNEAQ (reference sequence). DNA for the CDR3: TGTGCCAGCAGCTTAGGAGCGCGAGGAGGGAACACTGAAGCTTTCTTT. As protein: CASSLGARGGNTEAFF.

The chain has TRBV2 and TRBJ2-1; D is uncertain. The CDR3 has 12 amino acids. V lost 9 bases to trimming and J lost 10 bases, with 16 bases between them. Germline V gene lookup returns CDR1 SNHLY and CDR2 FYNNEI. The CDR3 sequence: CASIWASGEQFF. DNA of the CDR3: TGTGCCAGTATCTGGGCCTCCGGGGAGCAGTTCTTC. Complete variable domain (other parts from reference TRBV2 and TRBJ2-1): EPEVTQTPSHQVTQMGQEVILRCVPISNHLYFYWYRQILGQKVEFLVSFYNNEISEKSEIFDDQFSVERPDGSNFTLKIRSTKLEDSAMYFCASIWASGEQFFGPGTRLTVL.

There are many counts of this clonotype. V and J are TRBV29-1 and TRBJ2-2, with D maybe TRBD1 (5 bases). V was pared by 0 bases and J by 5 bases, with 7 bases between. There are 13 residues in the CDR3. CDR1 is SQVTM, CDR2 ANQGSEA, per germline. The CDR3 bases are TGCAGCGTTGAAGAGGCAGGGACCGGGGAGCTGTTTTTT. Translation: CSVEEAGTGELFF.

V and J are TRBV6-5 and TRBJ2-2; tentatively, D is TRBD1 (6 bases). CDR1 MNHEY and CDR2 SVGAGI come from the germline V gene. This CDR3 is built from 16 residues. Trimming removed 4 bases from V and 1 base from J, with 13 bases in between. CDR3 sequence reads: CASSSTRDKNTGELFF. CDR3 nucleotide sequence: TGTGCCAGCAGTTCTACCCGGGACAAGAACACCGGGGAGCTGTTTTTT.

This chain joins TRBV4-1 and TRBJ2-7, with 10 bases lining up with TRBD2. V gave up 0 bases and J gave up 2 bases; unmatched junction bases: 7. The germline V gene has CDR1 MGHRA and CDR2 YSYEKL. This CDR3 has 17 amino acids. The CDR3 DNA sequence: TGCGCCAGCAGCCAAGAGGAGGGACTAGCGTCCACCTACGAGCAGTACTTC. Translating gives CASSQEEGLASTYEQYF.